This T cell receptor (beta chain) was sequenced in a study of cytomegalovirus exposure and HLA in healthy donors. Researchers ran the PCR with 60 Vbeta and 13 Jbeta primers. The repertoire was sequenced with immunoSEQ multiplex PCR; TCRdb's copy has only in-frame clones and lacks some. The repertoire holds fewer than 200,000 clones, with over 9.5% as singletons. The sequencing sample was made of PBMCs. The sequence was collected from a man aged 50-59 years in good health and CMV-seropositive.

Here the CDR3 DNA reads TGCGCCAGCAGCTTGGCCGAACCCAGGTTGGACACCATATATTTT. This codes for CASSLAEPRLDTIYF. V gene TRBV5-1 combines with J gene TRBJ1-3; unclear D gene. This CDR3 has 15 amino acids. The V end lost 0 bases, the J end lost 8 bases, and 15 bases lay between the germline ends. Germline V gene lookup returns CDR1 SGHRS and CDR2 YFSETQ. Full variable domain (outside the CDR3, taken from reference TRBV5-1 and TRBJ1-3): KAGVTQTPRYLIKTRGQQVTLSCSPISGHRSVSWYQQTPGQGLQFLFEYFSETQRNKGNFPGRFSGRQFSNSRSEMNVSTLELGDSALYLCASSLAEPRLDTIYFGEGSWLTVV.